This TCR beta chain derives from a study of T cell responses to AZD1222 COVID-19 vaccine. Findings and caveats of the study: Spike-specific TCR breadth and depth grew following two AZD1222 doses. At baseline, seropositivity was found in only a handful of AZD1222 recipients.

The germline V and J ends were trimmed by 1 base and 3 bases, with 16 bases remaining between them. Germline values: CDR1 LGHNT, CDR2 FRNRAP. CDR3 size: 17 residues. Regarding this clone: What it binds is unknown.

Assay used: immunoSEQ multiplex PCR; TCRdb lists only in-frame clones, some missing. The table records over 95,000 clones, roughly 90% of them present only once. The TCR comes from an adult in good health. The sequencing used peripheral blood, collected on day 0 of AZD1222 vaccination. V gene TRBV12-5 combines with J gene TRBJ1-3; D possibly corresponds to TRBD1 (6 bases). CDR3 residues: CASGLASGGLVGNTIYF. CDR3 in DNA: TGTGCTAGTGGTTTGGCCAGCGGGGGGCTGGTTGGAAACACCATATATTTT.